This T cell receptor beta chain was sequenced in a study of patients and donors after allogeneic stem cell transplantation. The germline V and J ends were trimmed by 8 bases and 6 bases, with 19 bases remaining between them. This CDR3 is 15 amino acids long. Germline V gives CDR1 MGHDK, CDR2 SYGVNS. This clonotype was picked up many times. TCRdb passed the RT-PCR reads through MiXCR, listing each CDR3 protein once. This sample has about 87,000 distinct CDR3 sequences; approximately 5.2% occur once, and the top ten carry 2.6%. This chain uses TRBV25-1 with TRBJ2-2, with D maybe TRBD1 (6 bases). The specimen was blood, either unsorted or a sorted T cell fraction (not recorded which). The TCR comes from a human donor who was either an allogeneic HSCT recipient or a stem cell or donor lymphocyte infusion donor (not recorded which). It is not recorded whose cells these are; they may come from a transplant donor. The CDR3 DNA sequence: TGTGCCAGCGTGGCAGGGGCAGGGGCGGCCGGGGAGCTGTTTTTT. It yields the protein CASVAGAGAAGELFF.